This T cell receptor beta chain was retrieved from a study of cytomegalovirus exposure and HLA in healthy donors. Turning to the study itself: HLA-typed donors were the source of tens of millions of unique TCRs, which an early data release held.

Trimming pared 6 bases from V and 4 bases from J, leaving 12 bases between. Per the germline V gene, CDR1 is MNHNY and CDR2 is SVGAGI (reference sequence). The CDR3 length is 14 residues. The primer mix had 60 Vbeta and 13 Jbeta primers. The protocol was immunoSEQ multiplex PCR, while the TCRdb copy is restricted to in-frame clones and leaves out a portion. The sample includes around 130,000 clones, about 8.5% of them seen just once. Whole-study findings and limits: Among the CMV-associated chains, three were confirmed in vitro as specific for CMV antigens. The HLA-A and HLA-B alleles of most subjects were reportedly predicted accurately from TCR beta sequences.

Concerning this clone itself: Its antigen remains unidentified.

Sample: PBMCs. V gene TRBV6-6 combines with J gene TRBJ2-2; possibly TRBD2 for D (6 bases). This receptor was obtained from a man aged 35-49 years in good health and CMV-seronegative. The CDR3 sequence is CASRRSGGTGELFF. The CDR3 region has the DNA TGTGCCAGCAGGAGATCCGGGGGCACCGGGGAGCTGTTTTTT.